This T cell receptor beta chain emerged from a study of CD4 T cells in relation to SARS-CoV-2 and coronaviruses. TCRdb's copy holds only in-frame clones and misses some; the assay was immunoSEQ multiplex PCR. This repertoire shows about 39,000 clones, around three quarters found once; its top ten account for about a fifth. This clone was found a few times. Antigen specificity is unknown. From germline, CDR1 is LGHNA and CDR2 YNFKEQ. V lost 0 bases and J 2 bases, leaving 11 bases between the germline ends. CDR3 length: 17 residues. The sequence was obtained from an adult with COVID-19. The V gene is TRBV4-2, the J gene TRBJ2-6; D is unclear. Material for sequencing was memory CD4+ T cells from PBMCs, cultured in vitro. The CDR3 nucleotides read TGTGCCAGCAGCCAAGAGAGAAGCTCTGCTGGGGCCAACGTCCTGACTTTC. The encoded protein is CASSQERSSAGANVLTF.